This T cell receptor beta chain was recorded in a study of sequential checkpoint blockade in melanoma. Turning to the study itself: First-line arms were nivolumab then ipilimumab, or the reverse, randomized 1:1.

Measured with immunoSEQ multiplex PCR; TCRdb has only the in-frame clones, and not every one. The sample carries 15,000 to 20,000 clones, 85% to 95% recorded once. Germline V gives CDR1 MDHEN, CDR2 SYDVKM. V was pared by 7 bases and J by 4 bases, with 13 bases between. The CDR3 runs to 13 residues. As for treatment: randomized to nivolumab then ipilimumab (arm A) or the reverse (arm B). The sequencing here drew on CD8+ T cells sorted from blood (inferred from file names), taken from a patient given nivolumab and ipilimumab in sequence. This sequence was found in a human donor with melanoma. The V and J genes are TRBV28 and TRBJ1-1, with D perhaps matching TRBD1 (5 bases). In DNA, the CDR3 is TGTGCCAGCAATTTTCAGGGTGGCACTGAAGCTTTCTTT. It translates to CASNFQGGTEAFF. Based on the CDR3 plus reference TRBV28 and TRBJ1-1, the full variable domain is DVKVTQSSRYLVKRTGEKVFLECVQDMDHENMFWYRQDPGLGLRLIYFSYDVKMKEKGDIPEGYSVSREKKERFSLILESASTNQTSMYLCASNFQGGTEAFFGQGTRLTVV.